A selection of T cell receptor beta chains follows, all from one sample in a study of radiotherapy plus CTLA-4 blockade in lung cancer. Sequencing used immunoSEQ multiplex PCR; TCRdb keeps in-frame clones, though not all of them. The sample holds tens of thousands of clones; 77% are singletons and the top ten take around 2.4%. The input for sequencing was peripheral blood, taken from a patient treated with radiotherapy plus ipilimumab. The receptors shown here come from a human donor with non-small cell lung cancer whose response to radiotherapy plus ipilimumab could not be evaluated. Each CDR3 is given with its conserved first and last residue. The D gene is left open where the match is weak. Only some rows state a clone size, as once, few, many or a class for expanded clones.

D gene	V gene	J gene	clone size	CDR3 DNA	CDR3 protein
.	TRBV30	TRBJ2-1	.	TGTGCCTGGAGTGTAGAGCTCGGTAACAATGAGCAGTTCTTC	CAWSVELGNNEQFF
TRBD2	TRBV7-3	TRBJ2-1	.	TGTGCCAGCAGCTTAACTCTAGCGGGAGTTCGGGACAATGAGCAGTTCTTC	CASSLTLAGVRDNEQFF
TRBD1	TRBV30	TRBJ1-1	few	TGTGCCTGGGGCCGACAGGGAGGCACTGAAGCTTTCTTT	CAWGRQGGTEAFF
TRBD1	TRBV30	TRBJ1-1	.	TGTGCCTGGAGTGGACCGGGACAGGGAAGGGGGAACACTGAAGCTTTCTTT	CAWSGPGQGRGNTEAFF
.	TRBV19	TRBJ2-7	.	TGTGCCAGTAGTGCGAAAGGAGGAAACGGTCCGCGGAACGAGCAGTACTTC	CASSAKGGNGPRNEQYF
.	TRBV10-3	TRBJ2-5	once	TGTGCCATCAGTGACGTACAAGAGACCCAGTACTTC	CAISDVQETQYF
.	TRBV5-6	TRBJ1-1	.	TGTGCCAGCAGCATCCCGACAGGAAACACTGAAGCTTTCTTT	CASSIPTGNTEAFF
.	TRBV11-3	TRBJ2-7	.	TGTGCCAGCAGCGAACAGGGAATGTACTACGAGCAGTACTTC	CASSEQGMYYEQYF
.	TRBV30	TRBJ1-2	.	TGTGCCTGGACCTCAGGGCAGGGGCGCGGTGGCTACACCTTC	CAWTSGQGRGGYTF
.	TRBV7-2	TRBJ2-5	.	TGTGCCAGCAGCTTAGCCCGAACGGTAGAGACCCAGTACTTC	CASSLARTVETQYF
.	TRBV10-3	TRBJ2-1	.	TGTGCCATCAGTGAGTCGGATACCCTCGGGTACAATGAGCAGTTCTTC	CAISESDTLGYNEQFF
.	TRBV7-9	TRBJ1-2	few	TGTGCCAGCAGCTTCTACGAGGACTATGGCTACACCTTC	CASSFYEDYGYTF
.	TRBV7-3	TRBJ2-1	.	TGTGCCAGCAGCTTAACGGGCAGCAACCCTAATCCGTTCTTC	CASSLTGSNPNPFF
.	TRBV7-2	TRBJ2-5	.	TGTGCCAGCAGCTTTCAAGGGGGGGGAGAGACCCAGTACTTC	CASSFQGGGETQYF
.	TRBV5-6	TRBJ1-3	.	TGTGCCAGCAGCTCCCAACAGGGCACTGGAAACACCATATATTTT	CASSSQQGTGNTIYF
.	TRBV28	TRBJ1-2	.	TGTGCCAGCAGTGAACGGGTTGCCTCACTAAACTATGGCTACACCTTC	CASSERVASLNYGYTF
.	TRBV9	TRBJ1-2	.	TGTGCCAGCAGCAGCCGGGGCAGGGGTAACTATGGCTACACCTTC	CASSSRGRGNYGYTF
TRBD1	TRBV5-4	TRBJ1-1	few	TGTGCCAGCAGATATGGACAGGGGGGGACTGAAGCTTTCTTT	CASRYGQGGTEAFF
.	TRBV7-3	TRBJ2-3	.	TGTGCCAGCAGCCGCCTGGGGCCCACAGGGCCAGATACGCAGTATTTT	CASSRLGPTGPDTQYF
.	TRBV7-3	TRBJ2-5	.	TGTGCCAGCAGCTTAGCGGGTTTTCAAGAGACCCAGTACTTC	CASSLAGFQETQYF
.	TRBV4-2	TRBJ2-5	.	TGTGCCAGCAGCCAAGGGCGGCGGGGCCGCCCCCGGACCCAGTACTTC	CASSQGRRGRPRTQYF
TRBD1	TRBV4-1	TRBJ1-2	.	TGCGCCAGCAGCCCCCCAGGGACAGGGGGCAGGGAAGGCTACACCTTC	CASSPPGTGGREGYTF
TRBD2	TRBV5-6	TRBJ2-1	.	TGTGCCAGCAGCTTGGGAGTACTAGCGGGGGGGCGGGCCGGGGTTTTCTTC	CASSLGVLAGGRAGVFF
.	TRBV7-6	TRBJ1-6	few	TGTGCCAGCAGCTTAGTCGTCAGGGGACGTAATTCACCCCTCCACTTT	CASSLVVRGRNSPLHF
TRBD2	TRBV7-3	TRBJ2-2	.	TGTGCCAGCAGCTCGACTAGCGGGAGAAGAACCGGGGAGCTGTTTTTT	CASSSTSGRRTGELFF
.	TRBV28	TRBJ2-7	.	TGTGCCAGCAGCCTTCACGGCCTTGGGAGGAACGAGCAGTACTTC	CASSLHGLGRNEQYF
.	TRBV7-8	TRBJ1-4	.	TGTGCCAGCAGCTTAGCGGAGACTAATGAAAAACTGTTTTTT	CASSLAETNEKLFF
.	TRBV2	TRBJ1-3	.	TGTGGTTCGGGGGGAACTGGAAACACCATATATTTT	CGSGGTGNTIYF
TRBD1	TRBV5-6	TRBJ1-1	.	TGTGCCAGCAGCTTGATGAGGGACAGGAACACTGAAGCTTTCTTT	CASSLMRDRNTEAFF
TRBD2	TRBV9	TRBJ2-7	.	TGTGCCAGCAGCGTCTTGGGGGGGAGCGGGAGTGTTCACGAGCAGTACTTC	CASSVLGGSGSVHEQYF
.	TRBV30	TRBJ2-3	.	TGTGCCTGGAGTGTAACCAGATTAGCGAGAGGGCAGTATTTT	CAWSVTRLARGQYF
.	TRBV7-8	TRBJ2-7	.	TGTGCCAGCAGCTTAGTGGGCGGGACAGATCCGGGGAGAGAGCAGTACTTC	CASSLVGGTDPGREQYF
TRBD1	TRBV5-6	TRBJ1-2	.	TGTGCCAGCAGCCCCACAGGGGGCGCCTTCTATGGCTACACCTTC	CASSPTGGAFYGYTF
.	TRBV5-5	TRBJ2-7	once	TGTGCCAGCAGCTTCGATGGGGACACCTCACACTTC	CASSFDGDTSHF
TRBD1	TRBV7-8	TRBJ2-7	.	TGTGCCAGCAGCTCCACCTGGACAGGGCGCTACGAGCAGTACTTC	CASSSTWTGRYEQYF
.	TRBV29-1	TRBJ2-5	.	TGCAGCGTTGGCTCAGGGGAAGAGACCCAGTACTTC	CSVGSGEETQYF
TRBD1	TRBV14	TRBJ1-4	few	TGTGCCAGCAGCAAGGACAGGGGGGAAAAACTGTTTTTT	CASSKDRGEKLFF
TRBD2	TRBV18	TRBJ2-1	.	TGTGCCAGCTCACCGGCTAGCGGGGATATGAATGAGCAGTTCTTC	CASSPASGDMNEQFF
TRBD1	TRBV19	TRBJ1-2	.	TGTGCCAGTAGCATCCGACGGGGACAGAACTATGGCTACACCTTC	CASSIRRGQNYGYTF
TRBD2	TRBV5-1	TRBJ2-5	.	TGCGCCAGCAGCTTGGAGGCTAGCGGGGGGGAAGAGACCCAGTACTTC	CASSLEASGGEETQYF
TRBD1	TRBV4-1	TRBJ1-1	.	TGCGCCAGCAGCCAAGATAAGAGACAGGGGGGCACTGAAGCTTTCTTT	CASSQDKRQGGTEAFF
.	TRBV30	TRBJ1-3	.	TGTGCCTGGATAGGGAAGGACACCTCTGGAAACACCATATATTTT	CAWIGKDTSGNTIYF
.	TRBV10-2	TRBJ1-5	.	TGCGCCAGCAGCAATCACGATGCGAGTCAGCCCCAGCATTTT	CASSNHDASQPQHF